Listed below are T cell receptor beta chains from one sample, sequenced in a study of shared clonotypes between healthy human individuals. TCRdb keeps only in-frame clones here, not all; method: immunoSEQ multiplex PCR. The table lists 2 million to 3 million clones, 93% of them singletons, with 0.36% in the top ten. The sample consisted of naive CD4+ T cells from PBMCs. The receptors originated from a man in his late teens or twenties in good health. Some clones in this sample may be carry-over from other donors' samples. CDR3s leave out the opening cysteine and the closing phenylalanine or tryptophan. Rows give clone size only sometimes, using once, few, many, or a class for an expanded clone.

clone size: NA; V gene: TRBV4-1; CDR3 protein: ASSLRDRGFTDTQY
clone size: NA; V gene: TRBV6-1; CDR3 protein: ASRGTVISAQH
clone size: NA; V gene: TRBV5-1; CDR3 protein: ASSLAWGEVFNEQF
clone size: NA; V gene: TRBV7-9; CDR3 protein: ASSLSLYNEQF
clone size: NA; V gene: TRBV19; CDR3 protein: ASTDRDPAYNEQF
clone size: NA; V gene: TRBV7-3; CDR3 protein: ASSYQQGPYYGYT
clone size: NA; V gene: TRBV7-8; CDR3 protein: ASSSLPGNEQF
clone size: NA; V gene: TRBV7-3; CDR3 protein: ASSSQGSTQY
clone size: NA; V gene: TRBV11-2; CDR3 protein: ASSLGGGRGEKLF
clone size: NA; V gene: TRBV2; CDR3 protein: ASSNWGLAGGPYEQY
clone size: NA; V gene: TRBV20-1; CDR3 protein: SAVTTDTQY
clone size: NA; V gene: TRBV28; CDR3 protein: ATLGQFSGNTIY
clone size: NA; V gene: TRBV28; CDR3 protein: ASSSARVFSGRTDTQY
clone size: NA; V gene: TRBV28; CDR3 protein: ASSSGPGNHNEQF
clone size: NA; V gene: TRBV7-2; CDR3 protein: ASSSPRLAGGVGTQY
clone size: NA; V gene: TRBV13; CDR3 protein: ASSPQLASTYNEQF
clone size: NA; V gene: TRBV28; CDR3 protein: ASRVRGYEQY
clone size: NA; V gene: TRBV7-2; CDR3 protein: ASSRLGSENEQF
clone size: NA; V gene: TRBV11-2; CDR3 protein: ASSLGQGARGYT
clone size: NA; V gene: TRBV11-2; CDR3 protein: ATTRTANTGELF
clone size: NA; V gene: TRBV7-7; CDR3 protein: ASSRRFTSWETQY
clone size: few; V gene: TRBV25-1; CDR3 protein: ASSESGNRGLYEQY
clone size: NA; V gene: TRBV29-1; CDR3 protein: SVEDSGRQQGAQY
clone size: NA; V gene: TRBV14; CDR3 protein: ASSQLSLAADTQY
clone size: NA; V gene: TRBV7-2; CDR3 protein: ASRTLGGAISANYGYT
clone size: NA; V gene: TRBV30; CDR3 protein: AWSVGLAGGDEQF
clone size: NA; V gene: TRBV10-1; CDR3 protein: ASRQGQGGDSNQPQH
clone size: NA; V gene: TRBV28; CDR3 protein: ASSPGDRFIAGANVLT
clone size: NA; V gene: TRBV5-6; CDR3 protein: ASSWRPQGRTEAF
clone size: NA; V gene: TRBV2; CDR3 protein: ASSASGFGQETQY
clone size: NA; V gene: TRBV5-4; CDR3 protein: ASSGGQGDTGYT
clone size: NA; V gene: TRBV4-2; CDR3 protein: ASSQVLGTVSSYEQY
clone size: NA; V gene: TRBV4-1; CDR3 protein: ASSPGTGGYNQPQH
clone size: NA; V gene: TRBV19; CDR3 protein: ASSILGGAGDETQY
clone size: NA; V gene: TRBV5-1; CDR3 protein: ASSLPSGSSYNEQF
clone size: once; V gene: TRBV7-9; CDR3 protein: ASSLSQGSNQPQH
clone size: NA; V gene: TRBV5-6; CDR3 protein: ASSSLGWGRNYEQY